This TCR beta chain originates from a study of cytomegalovirus exposure and HLA in healthy donors. The sample holds a few counts of this clone. Antigen specificity is unknown. J was trimmed by 9 bases and V by 0 bases; bases with no gene match: 3. The CDR3 has 15 amino acids. Germline CDR1 is LNHNV and CDR2 is YYDKDF (reference sequence). Study-level findings and limits: With later analysis, a missense DCLRE1C variant became linked to TCR beta V- and J-gene trimming.

Donors counted as nominally healthy when sampled, yet unrecorded immune exposures were likely. Both 60 Vbeta primers and 13 Jbeta primers went into the PCR. Assay used: immunoSEQ multiplex PCR; TCRdb lists only in-frame clones, some missing. The sample holds 95,000 to 150,000 clones, approximately 15% seen once. The clonotype originates from a woman aged 18 to 35 in good health and CMV-seronegative. The chain recombines TRBV15 with TRBJ2-1; 12 bases line up with TRBD2. The sequencing input was PBMCs. The chain's CDR3 is CATSRDGLAGLEQFF. The CDR3 DNA follows: TGTGCCACCAGCAGAGATGGACTAGCGGGGCTTGAGCAGTTCTTC.